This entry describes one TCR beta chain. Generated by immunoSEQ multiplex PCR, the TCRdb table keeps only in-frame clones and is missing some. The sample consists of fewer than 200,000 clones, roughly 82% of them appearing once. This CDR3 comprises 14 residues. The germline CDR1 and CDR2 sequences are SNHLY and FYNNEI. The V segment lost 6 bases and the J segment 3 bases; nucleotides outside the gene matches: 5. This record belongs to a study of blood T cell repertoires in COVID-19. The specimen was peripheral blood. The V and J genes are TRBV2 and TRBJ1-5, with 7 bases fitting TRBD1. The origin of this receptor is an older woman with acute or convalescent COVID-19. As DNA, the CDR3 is TGTGCCAGCAGGGCGACAGGGCCCAATCAGCCCCAGCATTTT. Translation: CASRATGPNQPQHF.